Shown below are 26 T cell receptor beta chains from a single sample sequenced in a study of long-term antiretroviral therapy in people with HIV. Running of the v3.0 immunoSEQ assay took place at survey level. Sequenced by immunoSEQ multiplex PCR; TCRdb stores in-frame clones only, minus some. The sample holds just under 20,000 clones; more than 70% are singletons and the top ten take about 9.9%. The sequencing used unsorted PBMCs, collected 0.5 years before starting antiretroviral therapy. Every receptor here comes from a man younger than 35 with HIV.

This chain connects TRBV15 to TRBJ1-1; TRBD1 matches 7 bases. V trimming: 1 base; J trimming: 11 bases; junction bases outside the gene matches: 16. Germline lookup yields CDR1 LNHNV and CDR2 YYDKDF (reference sequence). There are 16 residues in the CDR3. The CDR3 bases are TGTGCCACCAGCAGAGCTCTTGGACAGGTCGGGCATTTGGCTTTCTTT. This gives the protein CATSRALGQVGHLAFF.

The chain combines TRBV15 with TRBJ2-7; D call uncertain. The germline V and J ends were trimmed by 0 bases and 5 bases, with 5 bases remaining between them. Germline-derived CDR1 and CDR2 are LNHNV and YYDKDF (reference sequence). There are 12 residues in the CDR3. In DNA form, the CDR3 reads TGTGCCACCAGCAGAGAGCCAGACGAGCAGTACTTC. Translation gives CATSREPDEQYF.

The chain recombines TRBV27 with TRBJ1-5; D is ambiguous. The CDR3 spans 15 residues. From germline, CDR1 is MNHEY and CDR2 SMNVEV (reference sequence). The V end was cut by 1 base, the J end by 0 bases, with 7 bases between. CDR3 DNA sequence: TGTGCCAGCAGTTTATTTTGGGATAGCAATCAGCCCCAGCATTTT. Translating it yields CASSLFWDSNQPQHF.

The chain combines TRBV7-2 with TRBJ1-2, with unresolved D. The CDR3 sequence is 13 residues long. In germline, CDR1 is SGHTA, CDR2 FQGNSA. Trimming took off 3 bases at V and 4 bases at J, with 9 bases between the two ends. In DNA, the CDR3 is TGTGCCAGCAGCTTCTTCGTAGGCTATGGCTACACCTTC. Amino acids: CASSFFVGYGYTF.

The chain is built from TRBV13 and TRBJ2-1, with D uncertain. Germline V gene data show CDR1 as PRHDT and CDR2 as FYEKMQ (reference sequence). This CDR3 is 14 amino acids long. Trimming took 4 bases from V and 3 from J, leaving 10 bases between them. CDR3 sequence: CASSSLGVYNEQFF. The CDR3 region has the DNA TGTGCCAGCAGCTCCCTGGGCGTCTACAATGAGCAGTTCTTC. The full variable domain, rest sourced from reference TRBV13 and TRBJ2-1, is AAGVIQSPRHLIKEKRETATLKCYPIPRHDTVYWYQQGPGQDPQFLISFYEKMQSDKGSIPDRFSAQQFSDYHSELNMSSLELGDSALYFCASSSLGVYNEQFFGPGTRLTVL.

This chain uses TRBV28 with TRBJ1-2; TRBD1 might be the D (5 bases). CDR1 is MDHEN and CDR2 is SYDVKM in the germline V gene. The CDR3 covers 15 residues. V was cut by 7 bases and J by 6 bases, with 21 bases left in between. The CDR3 spells CASTPYLGVQHGYTF. The CDR3 nucleotides are TGTGCCAGCACTCCGTATCTGGGGGTCCAACATGGCTACACCTTC.

A note on this clone: Other nucleotide sequences from this sample produce the same CDR3. The chain couples TRBV27 to TRBJ2-3; 8 bases are shared with TRBD2. V gave up 2 bases and J gave up 4 bases; unmatched junction bases: 5. The CDR3 is 15 amino acids. The germline V gene has CDR1 MNHEY and CDR2 SMNVEV (reference sequence). For the CDR3, the DNA is TGTGCCAGCAGTTTAGGCGGGGGGAGGGCAGATACGCAGTATTTT. The encoded protein is CASSLGGGRADTQYF.

CDR3 coding DNA: TGTGCCAGCAGTTACCTAGAAAACGGGCAAGAGACCCAGTACTTC. This sequence encodes CASSYLENGQETQYF. V usage is TRBV6-5 and J usage is TRBJ2-5; D is uncertain. The CDR3 totals 15 residues. V gave up 2 bases and J gave up 2 bases, with 12 bases separating them. Germline V gene data show CDR1 as MNHEY and CDR2 as SVGAGI.

The chain has TRBV7-8 and TRBJ1-5; 9 bases align to TRBD1. Germline values: CDR1 SGHVS, CDR2 FQNEAQ. The CDR3 spans 17 residues. V lost 0 bases, J lost 5 bases, and 8 bases stayed unmatched. CDR3 bases: TGTGCCAGCAGCTTAGCCCCGGTCGGGACAGGGTATCAGCCCCAGCATTTT. Amino acid sequence: CASSLAPVGTGYQPQHF.

This chain uses TRBV28 with TRBJ1-1, with unresolved D. V lost 2 bases, J lost 1 base, and 5 bases lay in between. This CDR3 has 13 residues. CDR1 is MDHEN and CDR2 is SYDVKM in the germline V gene. For the CDR3, the DNA is TGTGCCAGCAGTTTAGTAGGGAACACTGAAGCTTTCTTT. This translates into CASSLVGNTEAFF.

In its sample, this clone was seen a few times. V and J are TRBV5-6 and TRBJ1-2; D is unclear. V was pared by 3 bases and J by 2 bases, with 11 bases between. Germline CDR1 and CDR2: SGHDT and YYEEEE. The CDR3 is 14 residues long. CDR3: CASSYGEWNYGYTF. CDR3 coding DNA: TGTGCCAGCAGCTACGGGGAATGGAACTATGGCTACACCTTC.

The rearrangement joins TRBV11-2 to TRBJ2-7; TRBD2 is a possible D gene (6 bases). CDR3 length: 15 residues. V was cut by 5 bases and J by 3 bases, with 17 bases left in between. CDR1 is SGHAT and CDR2 is FQNNGV in the germline V gene. For the CDR3, the DNA is TGTGCCAGCAGCCAAAGAGAGGGACTCCTCTACGAGCAGTACTTC. Its translation: CASSQREGLLYEQYF.

The chain employs TRBV6-5 and TRBJ2-1, with D uncertain. V was pared by 2 bases and J by 1 base, with 9 bases between. Per the germline V gene, CDR1 is MNHEY and CDR2 is SVGAGI. The CDR3 has 15 residues. The CDR3 region is CASSYGSASYNEQFF. DNA of the CDR3: TGTGCCAGCAGTTACGGCAGCGCTTCCTACAATGAGCAGTTCTTC.

The chain recombines TRBV5-1 with TRBJ2-1, with 9 bases matching TRBD2. The germline CDR1 and CDR2 sequences are SGHRS and YFSETQ. This CDR3 is built from 15 residues. Germline trimming cut 0 bases from V and 8 bases from J; bases unmatched to any gene: 6. CDR3: CASSLVSGGLDEQFF. In nucleotides, the CDR3 is TGCGCCAGCAGCTTGGTTAGCGGGGGCCTGGATGAGCAGTTCTTC.

This clone was counted a few times. V gene TRBV28 combines with J gene TRBJ1-2, with 9 bases aligning to TRBD1. The germline V gene has CDR1 MDHEN and CDR2 SYDVKM. V dropped 7 bases and J dropped 5; count of bases not matched to a gene: 8. This CDR3 spans 14 amino acids. The CDR3 bases are TGTGCCAGCACTTGGGACAGGGAAGAATATGGCTACACCTTC. The encoded protein is CASTWDREEYGYTF.

This clone is medium-sized (0.01 to 0.1%). The chain is built from TRBV6-1 and TRBJ2-7; 8 bases align to TRBD2. CDR3 length equals 15 residues. Per germline, CDR1 MNHNS and CDR2 SASEGT. Losses at the gene ends were 6 bases for V and 3 bases for J; bases not matched to a gene: 10. CDR3 DNA: TGTGCCAGCAGGGGAGGAGCGGGAGAGGGCTACGAGCAGTACTTC. It codes for CASRGGAGEGYEQYF.

The chain has TRBV19 and TRBJ1-2; TRBD1 is a possible D gene (5 bases). CDR1 is LNHDA, CDR2 SQIVND, per germline (reference sequence). Trimming pared 4 bases from V and 0 bases from J, leaving 21 bases between. CDR3 length: 18 amino acids. Here the CDR3 DNA reads TGTGCCAGTAGTACAACAGGCGGGACGGACCTTTCTAACTATGGCTACACCTTC. Its translation: CASSTTGGTDLSNYGYTF.

The chain combines TRBV7-6 with TRBJ1-5, with 8 bases that match TRBD1. The junction had 7 bases not matched to a gene; V was cut back by 1 base and J by 8 bases. CDR1 is SGHVS and CDR2 is FNYEAQ in the germline V gene. The CDR3 has 15 residues. The CDR3, as DNA: TGTGCCAGCAGCTTAGGACAGGGGCGGCTTGAGCCCCAGCATTTT. This translates into CASSLGQGRLEPQHF.

The rearrangement links TRBV5-8 to TRBJ1-1, with D perhaps matching TRBD1 (5 bases). Germline CDR1 and CDR2: SGHTS and YDEGEE. The V end lost 4 bases, the J end lost 1 base, and 8 bases lay between the germline ends. The CDR3 is 13 amino acids. The CDR3 region has the DNA TGTGCCAGCAGCCGGGGGTGGAACACTGAAGCTTTCTTT. Translation: CASSRGWNTEAFF.

The V call is TRBV18, the J call TRBJ1-1; 7 nucleotides agree with TRBD1. This CDR3 has 15 residues. V shed 8 bases, J shed 1 base, and the junction held 10 bases outside the gene matches. CDR1 and CDR2 (germline): KGHSH, LQKENI. CDR3 residues: CASRTQGLKNTEAFF. CDR3 coding DNA: TGTGCCAGCCGAACACAGGGGTTGAAGAACACTGAAGCTTTCTTT. The whole variable domain, remainder taken from reference TRBV18 and TRBJ1-1, is NAGVMQNPRHLVRRRGQEARLRCSPMKGHSHVYWYRQLPEEGLKFMVYLQKENIIDESGMPKERFSAEFPKEGPSILRIQQVVRGDSAAYFCASRTQGLKNTEAFFGQGTRLTVV.

V usage is TRBV5-6 and J usage is TRBJ2-7; D unresolved. The germline V gene has CDR1 SGHDT and CDR2 YYEEEE. The CDR3 is 13 residues long. The V gene lost 4 bases and the J gene lost 3 bases, with 11 bases spanning the gap. CDR3 in DNA: TGTGCCAGCAGCGCTGGGATCAGCTACGAGCAGTACTTC. Translation gives CASSAGISYEQYF.

V gene TRBV28 combines with J gene TRBJ2-7, with 15 bases lining up with TRBD2. The CDR3 totals 16 residues. Per the germline V gene, CDR1 is MDHEN and CDR2 is SYDVKM. V shed 3 bases, J shed 4 bases, and the junction held 4 bases outside the gene matches. CDR3 protein: CASSLGLAGGLYEQYF. CDR3 nucleotide sequence: TGTGCCAGCAGTTTGGGACTAGCGGGAGGTCTATACGAGCAGTACTTC.

The table lists this clone with a count of one. The CDR3 loop is CASSASGGATGELFF. In nucleotides, the CDR3 is TGTGCCAGCAGTGCGAGCGGGGGGGCCACCGGGGAGCTGTTTTTT. This chain links TRBV6-4 with TRBJ2-2; the match to TRBD2 covers 10 bases. The CDR3 consists of 15 residues. Trimming removed 4 bases from V and 4 bases from J; junction bases left unmatched: 3. Germline CDR1 and CDR2: MRHNA and SNTAGT.

This clone was counted once. The DNA is left out, because the CDR3 cannot be placed on it with certainty; the CDR3 is given as TCRdb lists it. The chain couples TRBV28 to TRBJ2-5. Germline values: CDR1 MDHEN, CDR2 SYDVKM. With termini counted, the CDR3 has 13 amino acids. The CDR3 spells CASSSSLVVTQYF.

This chain connects TRBV5-4 to TRBJ2-1, with D uncertain. CDR1 SGHNT and CDR2 YYREEE come from the germline V gene (reference sequence). The CDR3 is 15 amino acids. Trimming removed 4 bases at V and 2 bases at J, with 13 bases between. The CDR3 DNA reads TGTGCCAGCAGCCTTGAAAGGCTCACCTACAATGAGCAGTTCTTC. Protein sequence: CASSLERLTYNEQFF. Full variable domain (missing parts from reference TRBV5-4 and TRBJ2-1): ETGVTQSPTHLIKTRGQQVTLRCSSQSGHNTVSWYQQALGQGPQFIFQYYREEENGRGNFPPRFSGLQFPNYSSELNVNALELDDSALYLCASSLERLTYNEQFFGPGTRLTVL.

In its sample, this clone was seen once. This chain links TRBV6-5 with TRBJ1-2; D ambiguous. There are 16 residues in the CDR3. The ends were cut back, 2 bases at V and 2 bases at J, with 15 bases in the middle. The germline CDR1 and CDR2 sequences are MNHEY and SVGAGI. The CDR3 sequence: CASSYSPEGVNYGYTF. Here the CDR3 DNA reads TGTGCCAGCAGTTACAGCCCGGAGGGAGTCAACTATGGCTACACCTTC.